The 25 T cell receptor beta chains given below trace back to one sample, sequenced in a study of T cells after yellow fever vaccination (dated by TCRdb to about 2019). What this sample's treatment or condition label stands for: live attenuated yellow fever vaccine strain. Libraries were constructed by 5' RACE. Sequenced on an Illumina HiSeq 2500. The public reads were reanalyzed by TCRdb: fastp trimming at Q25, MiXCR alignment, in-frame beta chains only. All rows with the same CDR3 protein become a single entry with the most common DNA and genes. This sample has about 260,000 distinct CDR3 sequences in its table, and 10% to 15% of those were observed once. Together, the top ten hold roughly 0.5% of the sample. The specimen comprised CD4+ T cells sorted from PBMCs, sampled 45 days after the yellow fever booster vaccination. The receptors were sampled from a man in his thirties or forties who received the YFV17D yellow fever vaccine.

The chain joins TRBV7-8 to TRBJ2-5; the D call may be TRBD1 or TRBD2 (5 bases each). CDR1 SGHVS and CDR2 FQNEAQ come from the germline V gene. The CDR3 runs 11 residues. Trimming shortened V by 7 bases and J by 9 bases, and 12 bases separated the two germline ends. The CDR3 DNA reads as TGTGCCAGCACCCCCGGGGCATCCCAGTACTTC. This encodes CASTPGASQYF.

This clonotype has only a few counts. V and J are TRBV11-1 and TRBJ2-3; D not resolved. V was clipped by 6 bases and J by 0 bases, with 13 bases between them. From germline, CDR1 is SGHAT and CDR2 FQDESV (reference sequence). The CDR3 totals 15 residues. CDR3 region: CASRGRSQSTDTQYF. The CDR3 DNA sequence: TGTGCCAGCAGAGGACGGAGCCAAAGCACAGATACGCAGTATTTT.

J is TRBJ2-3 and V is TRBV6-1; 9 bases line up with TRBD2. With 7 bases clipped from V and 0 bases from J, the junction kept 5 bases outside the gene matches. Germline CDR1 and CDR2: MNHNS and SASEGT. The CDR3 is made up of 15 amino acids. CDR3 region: CASNPLAGSTDTQYF. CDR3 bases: TGTGCCAGCAACCCACTAGCGGGTAGCACAGATACGCAGTATTTT.

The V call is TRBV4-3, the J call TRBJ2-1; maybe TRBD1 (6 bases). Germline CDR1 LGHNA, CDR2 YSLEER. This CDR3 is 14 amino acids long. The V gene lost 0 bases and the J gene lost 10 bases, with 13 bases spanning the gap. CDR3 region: CASSQDRGWGEQFF. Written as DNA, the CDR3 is TGCGCCAGCAGCCAAGATAGGGGGTGGGGGGAGCAGTTCTTC.

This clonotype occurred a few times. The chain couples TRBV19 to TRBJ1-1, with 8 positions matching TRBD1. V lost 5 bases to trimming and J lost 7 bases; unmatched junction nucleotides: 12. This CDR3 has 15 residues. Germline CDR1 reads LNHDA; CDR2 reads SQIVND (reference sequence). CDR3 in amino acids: CASSLLDRAINEAFF. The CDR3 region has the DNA TGTGCCAGTAGTCTCTTGGACAGGGCAATAAATGAAGCTTTCTTT. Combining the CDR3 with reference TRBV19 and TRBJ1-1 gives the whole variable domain DGGITQSPKYLFRKEGQNVTLSCEQNLNHDAMYWYRQDPGQGLRLIYYSQIVNDFQKGDIAEGYSVSREKKESFPLTVTSAQKNPTAFYLCASSLLDRAINEAFFGQGTRLTVV.

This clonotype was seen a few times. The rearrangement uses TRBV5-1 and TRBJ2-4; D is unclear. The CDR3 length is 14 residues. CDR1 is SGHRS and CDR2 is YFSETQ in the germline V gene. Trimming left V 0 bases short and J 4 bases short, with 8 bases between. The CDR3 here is CASSLGAVKNIQYF. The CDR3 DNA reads TGCGCCAGCAGCTTGGGGGCGGTGAAAAACATTCAGTACTTC.

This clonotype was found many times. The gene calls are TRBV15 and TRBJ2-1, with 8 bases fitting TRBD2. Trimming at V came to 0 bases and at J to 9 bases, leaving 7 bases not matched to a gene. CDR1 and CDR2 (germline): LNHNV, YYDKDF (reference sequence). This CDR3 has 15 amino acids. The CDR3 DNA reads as TGTGCCACCAGCAGAGAGGTTAACCTAGCGGGTGAGCAGTTCTTC. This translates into CATSREVNLAGEQFF.

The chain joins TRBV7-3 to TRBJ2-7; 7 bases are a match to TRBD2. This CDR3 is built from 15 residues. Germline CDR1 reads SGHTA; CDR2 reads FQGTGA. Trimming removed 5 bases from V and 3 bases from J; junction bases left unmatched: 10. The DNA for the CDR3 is TGTGCCAGCAGCCCGCACGAGCGGGGAGACTACGAGCAGTACTTC. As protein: CASSPHERGDYEQYF.

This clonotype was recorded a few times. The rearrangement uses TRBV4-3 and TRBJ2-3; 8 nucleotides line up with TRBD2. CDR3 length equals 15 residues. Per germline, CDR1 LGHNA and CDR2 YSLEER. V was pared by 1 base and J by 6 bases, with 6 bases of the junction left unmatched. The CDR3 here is CASSQGLAWTDTQYF. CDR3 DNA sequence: TGCGCCAGCAGCCAAGGACTAGCGTGGACCGATACGCAGTATTTT.

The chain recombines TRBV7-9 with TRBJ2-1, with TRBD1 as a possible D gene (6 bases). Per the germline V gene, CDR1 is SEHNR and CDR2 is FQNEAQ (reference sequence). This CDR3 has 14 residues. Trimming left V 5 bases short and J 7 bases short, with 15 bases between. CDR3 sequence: CASSPPRGWNEQFF. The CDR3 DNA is TGTGCCAGCAGCCCGCCGAGGGGGTGGAATGAGCAGTTCTTC.

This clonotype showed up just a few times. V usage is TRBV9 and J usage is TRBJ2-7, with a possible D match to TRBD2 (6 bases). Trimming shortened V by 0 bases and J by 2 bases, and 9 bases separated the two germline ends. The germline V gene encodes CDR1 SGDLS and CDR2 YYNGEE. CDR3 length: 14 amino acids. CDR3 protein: CASSVEAGPYEQYF. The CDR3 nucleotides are TGTGCCAGCAGCGTAGAGGCGGGACCCTACGAGCAGTACTTC.

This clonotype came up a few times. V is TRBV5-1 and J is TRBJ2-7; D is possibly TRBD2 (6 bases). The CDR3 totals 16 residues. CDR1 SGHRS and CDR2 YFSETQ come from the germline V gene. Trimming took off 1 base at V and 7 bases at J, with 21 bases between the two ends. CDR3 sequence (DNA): TGCGCCAGCAGCTTGAGTAGCGAACCGGGACTGGGGGAGCAGTACTTC. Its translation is CASSLSSEPGLGEQYF. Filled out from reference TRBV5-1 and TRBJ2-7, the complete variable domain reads KAGVTQTPRYLIKTRGQQVTLSCSPISGHRSVSWYQQTPGQGLQFLFEYFSETQRNKGNFPGRFSGRQFSNSRSEMNVSTLELGDSALYLCASSLSSEPGLGEQYFGPGTRLTVT.

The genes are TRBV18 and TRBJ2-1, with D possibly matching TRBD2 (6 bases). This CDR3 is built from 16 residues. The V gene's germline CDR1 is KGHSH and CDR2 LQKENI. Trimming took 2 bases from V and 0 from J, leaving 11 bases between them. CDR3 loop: CASSPSSASSYNEQFF. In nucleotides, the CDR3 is TGTGCCAGCTCACCATCTAGCGCGAGCTCCTACAATGAGCAGTTCTTC. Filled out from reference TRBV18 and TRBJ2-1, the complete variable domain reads NAGVMQNPRHLVRRRGQEARLRCSPMKGHSHVYWYRQLPEEGLKFMVYLQKENIIDESGMPKERFSAEFPKEGPSILRIQQVVRGDSAAYFCASSPSSASSYNEQFFGPGTRLTVL.

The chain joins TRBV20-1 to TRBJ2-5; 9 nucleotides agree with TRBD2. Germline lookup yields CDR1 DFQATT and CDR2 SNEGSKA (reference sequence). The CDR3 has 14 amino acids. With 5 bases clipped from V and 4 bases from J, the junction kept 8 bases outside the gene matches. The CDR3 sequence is CSASPGTSRETQYF. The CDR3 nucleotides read TGCAGTGCTTCCCCCGGGACTAGCAGAGAGACCCAGTACTTC.

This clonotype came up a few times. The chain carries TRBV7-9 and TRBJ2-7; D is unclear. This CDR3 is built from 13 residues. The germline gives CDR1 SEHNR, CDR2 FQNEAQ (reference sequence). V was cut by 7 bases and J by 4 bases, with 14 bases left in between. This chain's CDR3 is CASTSPPEYEQYF. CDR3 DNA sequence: TGTGCCAGCACCTCCCCTCCGGAGTACGAGCAGTACTTC.

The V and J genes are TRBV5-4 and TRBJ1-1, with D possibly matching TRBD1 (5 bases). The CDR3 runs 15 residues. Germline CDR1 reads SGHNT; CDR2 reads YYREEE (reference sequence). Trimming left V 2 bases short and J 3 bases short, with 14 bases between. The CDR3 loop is CASSLGGGVDTEAFF. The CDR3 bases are TGTGCCAGCAGCTTAGGTGGGGGTGTTGACACTGAAGCTTTCTTT. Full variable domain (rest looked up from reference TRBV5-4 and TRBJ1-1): ETGVTQSPTHLIKTRGQQVTLRCSSQSGHNTVSWYQQALGQGPQFIFQYYREEENGRGNFPPRFSGLQFPNYSSELNVNALELDDSALYLCASSLGGGVDTEAFFGQGTRLTVV.

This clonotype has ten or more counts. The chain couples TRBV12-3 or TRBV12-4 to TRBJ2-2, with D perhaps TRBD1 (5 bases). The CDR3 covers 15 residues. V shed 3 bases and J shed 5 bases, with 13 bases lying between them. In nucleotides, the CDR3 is TGTGCCAGCAGTTTCCGGGCAGCAGGGACCGGGGAGCTGTTTTTT. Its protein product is CASSFRAAGTGELFF.

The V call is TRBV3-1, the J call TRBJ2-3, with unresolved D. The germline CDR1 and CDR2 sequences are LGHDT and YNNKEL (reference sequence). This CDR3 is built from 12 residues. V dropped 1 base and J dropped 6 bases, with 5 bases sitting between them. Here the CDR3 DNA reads TGTGCCAGCAGCCAAGCCGGGGATACGCAGTATTTT. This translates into CASSQAGDTQYF.

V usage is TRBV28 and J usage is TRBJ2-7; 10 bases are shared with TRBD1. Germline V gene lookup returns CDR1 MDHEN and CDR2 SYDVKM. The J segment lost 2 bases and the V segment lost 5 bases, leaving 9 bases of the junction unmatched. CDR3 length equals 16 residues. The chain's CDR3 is CASSALGQGLAYEQYF. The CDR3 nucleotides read TGTGCCAGCAGTGCCTTGGGACAGGGGCTCGCCTACGAGCAGTACTTC.

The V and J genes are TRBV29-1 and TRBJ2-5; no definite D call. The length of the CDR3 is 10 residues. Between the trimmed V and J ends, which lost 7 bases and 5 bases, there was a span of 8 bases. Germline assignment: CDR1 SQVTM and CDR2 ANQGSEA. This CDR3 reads CSALMETQYF. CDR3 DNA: TGCAGCGCACTGATGGAGACCCAGTACTTC.

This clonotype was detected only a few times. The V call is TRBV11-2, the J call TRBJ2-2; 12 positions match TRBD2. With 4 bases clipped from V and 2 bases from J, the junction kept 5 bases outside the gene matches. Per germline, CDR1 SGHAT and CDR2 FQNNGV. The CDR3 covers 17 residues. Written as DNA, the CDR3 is TGTGCCAGCAGCTCGACTAGCGGGAGTCGAAACACCGGGGAGCTGTTTTTT. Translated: CASSSTSGSRNTGELFF.

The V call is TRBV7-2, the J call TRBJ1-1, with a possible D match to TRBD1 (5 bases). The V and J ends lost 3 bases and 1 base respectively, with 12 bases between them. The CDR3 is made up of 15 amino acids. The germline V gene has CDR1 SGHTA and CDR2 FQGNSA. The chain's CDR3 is CASSLFRGANTEAFF. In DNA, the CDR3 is TGTGCCAGCAGCTTGTTCCGGGGCGCGAACACTGAAGCTTTCTTT.

CDR3 amino acids: CASIPRCGKLFF. CDR3 DNA: TGTGCCAGCATCCCCAGATGTGGAAAACTGTTTTTT. V gene TRBV9 combines with J gene TRBJ1-4, with D hard to call. V was shortened by 6 bases and J by 10 bases, with 13 bases between the two germline ends. This CDR3 has 12 amino acids. Germline V gene sequence: CDR1 SGDLS, CDR2 YYNGEE.

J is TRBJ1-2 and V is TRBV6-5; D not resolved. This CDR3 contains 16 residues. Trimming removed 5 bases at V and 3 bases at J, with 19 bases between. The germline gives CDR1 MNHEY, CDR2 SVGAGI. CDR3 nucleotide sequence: TGTGCCAGCAGTCACCCTGAACGAACGGGCGACTATGGCTACACCTTC. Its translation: CASSHPERTGDYGYTF.

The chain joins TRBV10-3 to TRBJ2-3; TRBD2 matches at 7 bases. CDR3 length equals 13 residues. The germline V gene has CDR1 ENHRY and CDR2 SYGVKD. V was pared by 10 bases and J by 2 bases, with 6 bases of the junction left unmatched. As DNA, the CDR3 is TGTGCCACCATTAGCGGGCACACAGATACGCAGTATTTT. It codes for CATISGHTDTQYF.